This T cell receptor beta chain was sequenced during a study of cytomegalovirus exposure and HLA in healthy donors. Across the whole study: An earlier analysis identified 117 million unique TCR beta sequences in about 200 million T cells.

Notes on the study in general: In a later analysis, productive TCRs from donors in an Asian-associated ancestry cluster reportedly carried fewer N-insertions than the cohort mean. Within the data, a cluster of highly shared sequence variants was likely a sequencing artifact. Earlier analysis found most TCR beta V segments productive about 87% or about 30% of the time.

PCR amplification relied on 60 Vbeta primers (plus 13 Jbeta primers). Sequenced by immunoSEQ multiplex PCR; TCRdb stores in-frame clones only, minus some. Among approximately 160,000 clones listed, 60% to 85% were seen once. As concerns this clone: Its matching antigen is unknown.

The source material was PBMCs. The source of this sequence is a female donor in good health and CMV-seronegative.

CDR3 protein: CSVSRTDRGHTF. For the CDR3, the DNA is TGCAGCGTTAGCAGAACGGACAGGGGCCACACCTTC. The chain links TRBV29-1 to TRBJ1-2; 9 bases are a match to TRBD1. Germline-derived CDR1 and CDR2 are SQVTM and ANQGSEA. After removal of 5 bases from V and 12 bases from J, the junction contained 10 bases not matched to a gene. The CDR3 length is 12 residues.